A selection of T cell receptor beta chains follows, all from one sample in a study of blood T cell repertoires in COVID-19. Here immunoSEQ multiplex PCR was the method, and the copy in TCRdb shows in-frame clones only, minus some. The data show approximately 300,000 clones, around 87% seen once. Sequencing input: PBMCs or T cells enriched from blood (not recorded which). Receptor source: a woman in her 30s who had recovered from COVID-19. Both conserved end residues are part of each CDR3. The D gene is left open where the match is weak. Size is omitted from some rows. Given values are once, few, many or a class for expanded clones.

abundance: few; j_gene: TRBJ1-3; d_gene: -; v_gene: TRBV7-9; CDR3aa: CASSLVSYTIYF; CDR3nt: TGTGCCAGCAGCTTAGTATCGTACACCATATATTTT
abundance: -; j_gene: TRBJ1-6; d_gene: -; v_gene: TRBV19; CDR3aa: CASTVSSGHYNSPLHF; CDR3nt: TGTGCCAGTACCGTGAGCTCGGGACACTATAATTCACCCCTCCACTTT
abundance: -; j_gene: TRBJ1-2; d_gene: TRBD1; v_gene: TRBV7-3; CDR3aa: CASSAGQGRHYGYTF; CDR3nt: TGTGCCAGCAGCGCCGGACAGGGCAGGCACTATGGCTACACCTTC
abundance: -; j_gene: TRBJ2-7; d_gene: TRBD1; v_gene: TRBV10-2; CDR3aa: CASSGLDRAYEQYF; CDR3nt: TGCGCCAGCAGTGGATTGGACAGGGCCTACGAGCAGTACTTC
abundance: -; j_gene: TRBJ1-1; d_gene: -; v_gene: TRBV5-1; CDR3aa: CASSPGGRTEAFF; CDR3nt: TGCGCCAGCAGCCCCGGGGGGCGCACTGAAGCTTTCTTT
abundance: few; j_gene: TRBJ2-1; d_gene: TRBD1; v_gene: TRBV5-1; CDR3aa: CASSWDSYNEQFF; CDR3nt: TGCGCCAGCAGCTGGGACAGCTACAATGAGCAGTTCTTC
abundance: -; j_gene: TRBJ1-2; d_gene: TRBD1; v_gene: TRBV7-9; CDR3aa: CASSLAQGQGSGYTF; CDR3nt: TGTGCCAGCAGCTTAGCGCAAGGACAGGGCAGTGGCTACACCTTC
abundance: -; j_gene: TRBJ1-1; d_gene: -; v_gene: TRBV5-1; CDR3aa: CASSLGQSRTEAFF; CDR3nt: TGCGCCAGCAGCTTGGGACAGTCCCGCACTGAAGCTTTCTTT
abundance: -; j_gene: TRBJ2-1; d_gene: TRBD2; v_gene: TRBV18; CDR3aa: CASSPRRPGLARHEQFF; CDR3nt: TGTGCCAGCTCACCACGGAGACCGGGACTAGCACGCCATGAGCAGTTCTTC
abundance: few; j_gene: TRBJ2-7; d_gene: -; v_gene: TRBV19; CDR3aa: CASSNLREVGEQYF; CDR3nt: TGTGCCAGTAGCAACCTGAGGGAGGTAGGGGAGCAGTACTTC
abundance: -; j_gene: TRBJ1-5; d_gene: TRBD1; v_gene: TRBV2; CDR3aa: CASRDRGGSNQPQHF; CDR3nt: TGTGCCAGCAGGGACAGGGGGGGTAGCAATCAGCCCCAGCATTTT
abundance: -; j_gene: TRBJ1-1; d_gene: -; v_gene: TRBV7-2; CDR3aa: CAIRGGLNTEAFF; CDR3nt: TGTGCCATCCGGGGAGGGCTCAACACTGAAGCTTTCTTT
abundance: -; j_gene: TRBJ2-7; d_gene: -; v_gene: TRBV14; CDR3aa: CASSQAYEQYF; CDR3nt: TGTGCCAGCAGCCAAGCGTACGAGCAGTACTTC
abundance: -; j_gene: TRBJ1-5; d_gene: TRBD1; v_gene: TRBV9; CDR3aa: CASSAQGALQPQHF; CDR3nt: TGTGCCAGCAGCGCCCAGGGGGCGCTTCAGCCCCAGCATTTT
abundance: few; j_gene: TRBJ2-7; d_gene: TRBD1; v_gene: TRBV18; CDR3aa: CASSPTGQYEQYF; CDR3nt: TGTGCCAGCTCACCGACAGGGCAATACGAGCAGTACTTC
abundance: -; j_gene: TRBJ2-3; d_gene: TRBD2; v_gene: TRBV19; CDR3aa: CASSIGVVGGLSTDTQYF; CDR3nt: TGTGCCAGTAGTATAGGAGTGGTGGGGGGGTTAAGCACAGATACGCAGTATTTT
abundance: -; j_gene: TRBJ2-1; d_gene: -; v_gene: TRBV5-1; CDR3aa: CASSLITGGSYNEQFF; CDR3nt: TGCGCCAGCAGCTTGATTACGGGGGGCTCATACAATGAGCAGTTCTTC
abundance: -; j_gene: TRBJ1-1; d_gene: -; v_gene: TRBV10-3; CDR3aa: CAISESYSPFTEAFF; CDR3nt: TGTGCCATCAGTGAGTCTTACAGCCCCTTCACTGAAGCTTTCTTT
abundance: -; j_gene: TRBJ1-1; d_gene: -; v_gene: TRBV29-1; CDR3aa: CSVEDLRNTEAFF; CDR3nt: TGCAGCGTTGAAGATCTGCGCAACACTGAAGCTTTCTTT
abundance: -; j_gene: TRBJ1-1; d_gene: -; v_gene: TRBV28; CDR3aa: CASSPPTGINPSGAFF; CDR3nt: TGTGCCAGCAGTCCCCCGACAGGAATTAACCCATCCGGAGCTTTCTTT
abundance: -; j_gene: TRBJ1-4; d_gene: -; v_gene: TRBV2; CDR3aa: CASMEEGHWDEKLFF; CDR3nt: TGTGCCAGCATGGAAGAGGGCCACTGGGATGAAAAACTGTTTTTT
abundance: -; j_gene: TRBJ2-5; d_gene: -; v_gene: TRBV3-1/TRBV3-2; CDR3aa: CASSRVQGNQETQYF; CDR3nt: TGTGCCAGCAGCAGAGTACAGGGCAACCAAGAGACCCAGTACTTC
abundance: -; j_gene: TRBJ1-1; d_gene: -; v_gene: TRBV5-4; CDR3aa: CATSGVNTEAFF; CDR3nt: TGTGCCACCTCGGGGGTAAACACTGAAGCTTTCTTT
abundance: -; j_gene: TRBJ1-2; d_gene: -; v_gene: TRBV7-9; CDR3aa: CASSLLASAGDGYTF; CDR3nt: TGTGCCAGCAGCCTATTAGCTTCGGCAGGGGATGGCTACACCTTC
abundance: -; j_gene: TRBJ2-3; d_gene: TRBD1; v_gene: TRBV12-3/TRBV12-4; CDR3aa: CASTLTGADTQYF; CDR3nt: TGTGCCAGCACCTTGACAGGGGCAGATACGCAGTATTTT
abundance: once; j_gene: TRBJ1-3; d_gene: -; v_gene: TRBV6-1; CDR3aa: CASREGPGNTIYF; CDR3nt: TGTGCCAGCAGAGAAGGGCCTGGAAACACCATATATTTT
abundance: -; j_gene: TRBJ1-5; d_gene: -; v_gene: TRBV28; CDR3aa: CASSRDGEGDQPQHF; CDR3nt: TGTGCCAGCAGCCGAGACGGAGAGGGAGATCAGCCCCAGCATTTT
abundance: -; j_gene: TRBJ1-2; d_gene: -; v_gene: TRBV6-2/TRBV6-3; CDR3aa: CASSYEAPYGYTF; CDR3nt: TGTGCCAGCAGTTACGAGGCACCTTATGGCTACACCTTC
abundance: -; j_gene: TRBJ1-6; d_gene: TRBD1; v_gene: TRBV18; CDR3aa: CASSPAGTGVSYNSPLHF; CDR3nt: TGTGCCAGCTCACCAGCCGGGACAGGGGTGTCCTATAATTCACCCCTCCACTTT
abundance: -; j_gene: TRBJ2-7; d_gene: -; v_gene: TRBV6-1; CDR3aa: CASRDSQAAYEQYF; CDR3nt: TGTGCCAGCAGGGACAGTCAGGCAGCCTACGAGCAGTACTTC